These 14 T cell receptor beta chains were all obtained from the same sample, sequenced in a study of T cell responses to AZD1222 COVID-19 vaccine. Data came from immunoSEQ multiplex PCR; TCRdb stores just in-frame clones and leaves some out. The profile covers 200,000 or so clones, with around 92% appearing a single time and 10% taken by the ten largest. The sequencing here drew on peripheral blood, taken on day 0 of AZD1222 vaccination. All receptors come from an adult in good health.

V usage is TRBV5-4 and J usage is TRBJ1-1; D might be TRBD1 (5 bases). Trimming removed 4 bases at V and 1 base at J, with 11 bases between. This CDR3 is built from 14 residues. The germline gives CDR1 SGHNT, CDR2 YYREEE (reference sequence). Here the CDR3 DNA reads TGTGCCAGCAGCCCGGTAGGGGAGAACACTGAAGCTTTCTTT. Translation: CASSPVGENTEAFF.

This clone was counted once. The chain combines TRBV5-8 with TRBJ2-7; D is possibly TRBD2 (5 bases). The length of the CDR3 is 8 residues. With 9 bases removed from V and 9 bases from J, the gap between germline ends came to 7 bases. Per the germline V gene, CDR1 is SGHTS and CDR2 is YDEGEE. CDR3: CATRGQYV. CDR3 bases: TGTGCCACCCGGGGGCAGTACGTC.

This sequence joins TRBV11-2 and TRBJ2-1, with no clear D. Germline CDR1 and CDR2: SGHAT and FQNNGV. CDR3 length equals 15 residues. Trimming left V 4 bases short and J 3 bases short, with 13 bases between. Written as DNA, the CDR3 is TGTGCCAGCAGCTCGGCCCCGGTTAGCTACAATGAGCAGTTCTTC. Residues: CASSSAPVSYNEQFF.

A single count supports this clone. J is TRBJ1-1 and V is TRBV30; tentative D call: TRBD1 (6 bases). V lost 2 bases and J 11 bases, leaving 15 bases between the germline ends. CDR1 is GTSNPN and CDR2 is SVGIG in the germline V gene (reference sequence). This CDR3 is 12 amino acids long. The CDR3 DNA reads TGTGCCTGGAGTCCAAGGACAGCAGGGGCTTTCTTT. Its protein is CAWSPRTAGAFF.

CDR3 DNA sequence: TGCGCCAGCAGCCCGAGGGGGATCGGAAACACCATATATTTT. It specifies CASSPRGIGNTIYF. The V and J genes are TRBV4-1 and TRBJ1-3, with D possibly TRBD1 on 6 matching bases. Germline V gives CDR1 MGHRA, CDR2 YSYEKL. V lost 4 bases and J 4 bases, leaving 11 bases between the germline ends. CDR3 length: 14 residues.

This chain links TRBV3-1 (or the pseudogene TRBV3-2) with TRBJ2-2, with D perhaps being TRBD1 or TRBD2 (5 bases each). The CDR3 runs 13 residues. The V end lost 3 bases, the J end lost 6 bases, and 8 bases lay between the germline ends. CDR1 is LGHDT, CDR2 YNNKEL, per germline (reference sequence). CDR3: CASSQRGAGELFF. The CDR3 DNA is TGTGCCAGCAGCCAGCGAGGGGCCGGGGAGCTGTTTTTT.

The chain has TRBV4-3 and TRBJ2-7; D assignment may be TRBD1 or TRBD2 (5 bases each). Trimming stripped 2 bases from V and 3 bases from J, with 14 bases between. Per germline, CDR1 LGHNA and CDR2 YSLEER. This CDR3 comprises 15 residues. The CDR3 sequence: CASSQYNSGLYEQYV. In nucleotides, the CDR3 is TGCGCCAGCAGCCAATATAACTCGGGGCTCTACGAGCAGTACGTC.

DNA for the CDR3: TGTGCCAGCAGTATAGATGCAACTAATGAAAAACTGTTTTTT. This codes for CASSIDATNEKLFF. This sequence joins TRBV6-5 and TRBJ1-4; D gene ambiguous. CDR3 length: 14 amino acids. CDR1 and CDR2 (germline): MNHEY, SVGAGI. Trimming cost V 5 bases and J 0 bases, with 7 bases left between them.

J is TRBJ2-7 and V is TRBV30; 8 bases match TRBD2. Germline V gene lookup returns CDR1 GTSNPN and CDR2 SVGIG (reference sequence). This CDR3 contains 13 residues. The V and J ends lost 5 bases and 2 bases, in that order; junction bases with no gene match: 5. CDR3: CAWDIAGTYEQYF. The CDR3 DNA follows: TGTGCCTGGGACATAGCGGGGACCTACGAGCAGTACTTC.

The gene calls are TRBV3-1 (or the pseudogene TRBV3-2) and TRBJ2-3, with D hard to call. This CDR3 is 17 amino acids long. Germline lookup yields CDR1 LGHDT and CDR2 YNNKEL (reference sequence). Trimming pared 1 base from V and 0 bases from J, leaving 14 bases between. In nucleotides, the CDR3 is TGTGCCAGCAGCCAAGTTGAGTTAACCGGTAGCACAGATACGCAGTATTTT. It encodes CASSQVELTGSTDTQYF.

The chain employs TRBV5-1 and TRBJ2-7; 10 nucleotides match TRBD2. Per germline, CDR1 SGHRS and CDR2 YFSETQ. V was pared by 4 bases and J by 0 bases, with 4 bases of the junction left unmatched. CDR3 size: 15 residues. CDR3 DNA sequence: TGCGCCAGCAGCACCACTAGCGGGGTCTCCTACGAGCAGTACTTC. Encoded protein: CASSTTSGVSYEQYF.

The chain links TRBV3-1 (or the pseudogene TRBV3-2) to TRBJ2-7, with no clear D. The CDR3 has 14 amino acids. Germline V gene lookup returns CDR1 LGHDT and CDR2 YNNKEL (reference sequence). The V and J ends lost 0 bases and 3 bases respectively, with 9 bases between them. The CDR3 sequence: CASSQDRIIYEQYF. The CDR3 DNA reads as TGTGCCAGCAGCCAAGACAGGATCATCTACGAGCAGTACTTC.

The table lists this clone with a count of one. This chain connects TRBV9 to TRBJ2-1; perhaps TRBD1 as D (5 bases). The germline V and J ends were trimmed by 7 bases and 5 bases, with 7 bases remaining between them. The V gene's germline CDR1 is SGDLS and CDR2 YYNGEE. The CDR3 loop spans 11 amino acids. The CDR3 region has the DNA TGTGCCAGCGGCAGGGACAATGAGCAGTTCTTC. Its translation: CASGRDNEQFF.

This chain connects TRBV7-8 to TRBJ2-3, with 9 bases aligning to TRBD2. The V gene's germline CDR1 is SGHVS and CDR2 FQNEAQ. This CDR3 comprises 17 residues. With 5 bases clipped from V and 0 bases from J, the junction kept 9 bases outside the gene matches. The CDR3 loop is CASSPRSGGPSTDTQYF. CDR3 coding DNA: TGTGCCAGCAGCCCTAGGAGCGGGGGGCCTAGCACAGATACGCAGTATTTT.